This T cell receptor (beta chain) was recorded in a study of blood T cell repertoires in COVID-19. Across the whole study: The origin of the acute and convalescent COVID-19 samples was the United States, Italy and Spain. The cDNA or gDNA used as material had been derived from T cells, B-cell-depleted T cells, or PBMCs.

V dropped 2 bases and J dropped 3 bases, with 9 bases sitting between them. The germline V gene encodes CDR1 SGDLS and CDR2 YYNGEE. CDR3 length: 14 residues. Authors' data handling: Using reference gene primer amplification, nucleated cell counts were estimated. The table came from immunoSEQ multiplex PCR; TCRdb's copy has only in-frame clones and leaves some out. The DNA gave D and trimming, while V, J and clone size come from that table. This table has tens of thousands of clones, roughly 87% appearing once. The clonotype was recovered from a woman of 80 years or more with acute or convalescent COVID-19. The sample taken for sequencing was peripheral blood. V is TRBV9 and J is TRBJ2-1; possibly TRBD1 for D (6 bases). Here the CDR3 DNA reads TGTGCCAGCAGCGTCCAGGGGTTCTACAATGAGCAGTTCTTC. This sequence encodes CASSVQGFYNEQFF.